This entry features one T cell receptor (beta chain) sequence. Data came from immunoSEQ multiplex PCR; TCRdb stores just in-frame clones and leaves some out. The table includes 60,000 to 95,000 clones, 75% to 95% detected once. These data originate in a study of T cell changes during pregnancy in multiple sclerosis. CDR1 and CDR2 from the germline V gene are SGDLS and YYNGEE. Trimming left V 2 bases short and J 0 bases short, with 18 bases between. This CDR3 region has 18 residues. The gene calls are TRBV9 and TRBJ2-1; possible D gene TRBD2, 7 bases. This sequence originates from a female donor with multiple sclerosis, enrolled in a pregnancy study. The material sequenced was CD4+ T cells from peripheral blood mononuclear cells, taken before pregnancy. The CDR3 DNA follows: TGTGCCAGCAGCGTGCCCGGGGGGCGGGATAGCTCCTACAATGAGCAGTTCTTC. It is translated as CASSVPGGRDSSYNEQFF.